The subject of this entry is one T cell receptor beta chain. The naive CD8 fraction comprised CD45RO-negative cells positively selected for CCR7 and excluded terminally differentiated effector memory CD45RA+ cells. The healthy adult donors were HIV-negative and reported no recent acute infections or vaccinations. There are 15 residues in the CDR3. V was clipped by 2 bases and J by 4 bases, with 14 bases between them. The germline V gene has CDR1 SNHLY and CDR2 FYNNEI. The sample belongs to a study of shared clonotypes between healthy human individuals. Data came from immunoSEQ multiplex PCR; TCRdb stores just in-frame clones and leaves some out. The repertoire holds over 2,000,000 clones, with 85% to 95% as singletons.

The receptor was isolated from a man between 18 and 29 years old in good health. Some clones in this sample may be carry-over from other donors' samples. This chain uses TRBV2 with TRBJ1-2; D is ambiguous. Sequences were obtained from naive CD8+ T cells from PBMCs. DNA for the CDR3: TGTGCCAGCAGTGAAATCTTCCCAGGAGTCTATGGCTACACCTTC. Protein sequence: CASSEIFPGVYGYTF.